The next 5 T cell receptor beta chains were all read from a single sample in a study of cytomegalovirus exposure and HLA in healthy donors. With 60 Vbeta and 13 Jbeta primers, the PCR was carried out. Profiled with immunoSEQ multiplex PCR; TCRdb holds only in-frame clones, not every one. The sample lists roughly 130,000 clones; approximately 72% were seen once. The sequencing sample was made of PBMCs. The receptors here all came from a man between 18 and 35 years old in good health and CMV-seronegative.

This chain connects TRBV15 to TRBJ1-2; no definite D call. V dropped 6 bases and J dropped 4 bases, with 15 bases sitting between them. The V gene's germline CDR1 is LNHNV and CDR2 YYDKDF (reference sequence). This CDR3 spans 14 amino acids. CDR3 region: CATRDTEILYGYTF. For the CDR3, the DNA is TGTGCCACCAGAGATACCGAGATACTCTATGGCTACACCTTC.

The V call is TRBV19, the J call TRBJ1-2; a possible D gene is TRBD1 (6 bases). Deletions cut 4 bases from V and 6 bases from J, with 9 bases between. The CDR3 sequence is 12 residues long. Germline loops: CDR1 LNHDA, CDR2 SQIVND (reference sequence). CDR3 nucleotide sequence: TGTGCCAGTAGTAAGGGGGTCGATGGCTACACCTTC. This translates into CASSKGVDGYTF.

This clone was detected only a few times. CDR3 nucleotides: TGTGCCAGCAGCCAAACGACGAGGGCTTACGAGCAGTACTTC. Protein: CASSQTTRAYEQYF. This rearrangement joins TRBV14 to TRBJ2-7; TRBD2 is a possible D gene (5 bases). There are 14 residues in the CDR3. V gave up 2 bases and J gave up 4 bases, with 12 bases separating them. Per germline, CDR1 SGHDN and CDR2 FVKESK.

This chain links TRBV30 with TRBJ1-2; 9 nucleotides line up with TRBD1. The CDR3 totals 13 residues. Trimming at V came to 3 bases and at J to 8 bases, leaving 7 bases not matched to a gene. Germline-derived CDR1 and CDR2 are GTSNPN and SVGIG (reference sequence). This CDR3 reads CAWRLQGASGYTF. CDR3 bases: TGTGCCTGGAGACTACAGGGGGCGAGCGGCTACACCTTC.

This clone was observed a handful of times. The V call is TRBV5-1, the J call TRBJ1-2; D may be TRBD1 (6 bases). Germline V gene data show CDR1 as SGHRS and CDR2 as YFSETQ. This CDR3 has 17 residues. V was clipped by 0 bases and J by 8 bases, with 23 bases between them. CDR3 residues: CASSLVGHQGLGGGYTF. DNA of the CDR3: TGCGCCAGCAGCTTGGTGGGACACCAAGGGCTGGGAGGGGGCTACACCTTC.